This T cell receptor (beta chain) came from a study of high-grade serous ovarian cancer treatment subgroups (dated by TCRdb to 2020 to 2022). Regarding the complete study: On average, sequencing produced around 15,000 reads and approximately 7,500 unique TCR beta rearrangements for each sample. The study profiled TCR beta repertoires in high-grade serous ovarian cancer patients grouped by complete gross resection or neoadjuvant chemotherapy response under a laparoscopic triage algorithm. A cohort of 30 or so patients was included: approximately 10 with no residual disease after primary surgery (R0), approximately 10 who were excellent NACT responders, and approximately 10 who were poor NACT responders. Each patient contributed one primary tumor and two metastatic tumor samples, giving 75 to 100 samples in total. The paper's findings and limits, for the study overall: Repertoire similarity between tumors of the same patient ranged roughly 0.1 to 0.79, whereas almost no similarity was seen between different patients. TCR clonal relatedness correlated positively with neoantigen level and, by trend, with copy number variation and mutation load from whole-genome sequencing. The TCR repertoire analyses centered on CDR3, leaving CDR1 and CDR2 unanalyzed. Bulk tumor TCR sequencing lacked spatial information, limiting insight into HGSC tumor complexity and diversity.

Remarks on this clone: The clone's antigen remains unknown. Base qualities are missing; no much larger clone stands one base away.

The germline V gene yields MGHRA for CDR1 and YSYEKL for CDR2. The cysteine opens and the phenylalanine closes a CDR3 of 11 amino acids. The kept DNA is CDR3 alone, 33 bases in frame from the first base. The junction shows trimming of 2 bases on V and 6 bases on J, plus 4 bases between the germline ends. Collection of tumor samples took place before definitive surgery or chemotherapy. The MD Anderson Biospecimen Extraction Resource handled genomic DNA extraction, while the MD Anderson Cancer Genomics Laboratory carried out the TCR sequencing. The 90 tumor samples were subjected to high-throughput TCR profiling using ImmunoSEQ. For the original study's pipeline: Repertoire diversity metrics included richness (unique productive sequences), clonality, evenness and relatedness; Bhattacharyya coefficient assessed similarity between samples. In a sensitivity analysis, TCRs with fewer than two reads were excluded, and consistent conclusions were obtained. TCRdb provides this immuneACCESS table in a form limited to in-frame rearrangements. Some clones are lacking; in checked studies, under half of them reflect an unresolved V gene, and why the rest are absent is not known. D and trimming come from the DNA, and the V and J calls and clone size come from that table. The table for this sample lists some 5,000 clones; 55% to 70% of them were counted only once. The ten largest clones represent about 15% of the sample.

This TCR came from a human donor with high-grade serous ovarian cancer. Rearrangement joined TRBV4-1 to TRBJ1-2; confidence is insufficient to name the D gene. The material sequenced was tumor tissue. The CDR3 here reads CASSQRDGYTF. The DNA reads TGCGCCAGCAGCCAAAGGGATGGCTACACCTTC.